Below, 2 T cell receptor beta chains from the same sample are listed, as sequenced in a study of cytomegalovirus exposure and HLA in healthy donors. Only in-frame clones appear in the TCRdb table, and some are missing; sequencing was by immunoSEQ multiplex PCR. The data show 130,000 to 150,000 clones, with about 91% seen just once and 4.5% held by the top ten. Sequenced: PBMCs. All receptors come from a man aged 18-30 years in good health and CMV-seropositive.

The chain employs TRBV19 and TRBJ2-7; tentatively, D is TRBD1 (5 bases). Germline CDR1 and CDR2: LNHDA and SQIVND (reference sequence). Between the trimmed V and J ends, which lost 3 bases and 5 bases, there was a span of 11 bases. The CDR3 consists of 13 residues. The CDR3 spells CASSMPGYHEQYF. The CDR3, as DNA: TGTGCCAGTAGTATGCCAGGGTACCACGAGCAGTACTTC.

This clone was seen once. Mismatch with germline at one junction end may stem from a read error. The chain is built from TRBV30 and TRBJ2-7, with 12 bases lining up with TRBD2. This CDR3 is 12 amino acids long. Germline V gives CDR1 GTSNPN, CDR2 SVGIG (reference sequence). In DNA, the CDR3 is TGTGCCTGGAGCCCGACTAGCGGGAGATTGGGCTTC. Encoded protein: CAWSPTSGRLGF. Looking up the rest from reference TRBV30 and TRBJ2-7 gives the full variable domain: SQTIHQWPATLVQPVGSPLSLECTVEGTSNPNLYWYRQAAGRGLQLLFYSVGIGQISSEVPQNLSASRPQDRQFILSSKKLLLSDSGFYLCAWSPTSGRLGFGPGTRLTVT.